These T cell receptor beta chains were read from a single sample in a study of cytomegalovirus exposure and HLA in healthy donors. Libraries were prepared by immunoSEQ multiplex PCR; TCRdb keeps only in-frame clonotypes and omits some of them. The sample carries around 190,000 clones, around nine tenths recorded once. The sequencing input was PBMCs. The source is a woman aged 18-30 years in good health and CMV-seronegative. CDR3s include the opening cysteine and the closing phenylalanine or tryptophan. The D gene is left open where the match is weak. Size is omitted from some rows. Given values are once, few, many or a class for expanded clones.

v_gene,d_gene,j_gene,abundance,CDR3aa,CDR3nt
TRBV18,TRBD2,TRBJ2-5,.,CASSPRTSGKETQYF,TGTGCCAGCTCACCACGGACTAGCGGGAAAGAGACCCAGTACTTC
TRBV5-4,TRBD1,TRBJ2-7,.,CASSTSDRGRREQYF,TGTGCCAGCAGCACCTCGGACAGGGGCCGTCGCGAGCAGTACTTC
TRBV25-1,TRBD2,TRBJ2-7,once,CASSEYPLAGSGEQYF,TGTGCCAGCAGTGAATATCCACTAGCGGGATCAGGAGAGCAGTACTTC
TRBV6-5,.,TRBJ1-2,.,CASSYSTRGYGYTF,TGTGCCAGCAGTTACTCGACCAGGGGTTATGGCTACACCTTC
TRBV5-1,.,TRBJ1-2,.,CASSSPPGAEGYTF,TGCGCCAGCAGCTCGCCTCCAGGGGCGGAGGGCTACACCTTC
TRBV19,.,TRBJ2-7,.,CASSIGLSGYSYEQYF,TGTGCCAGTAGTATAGGACTTTCGGGATACTCCTACGAGCAGTACTTC
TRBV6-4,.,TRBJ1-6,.,CASSDGREASPLHF,TGTGCCAGCAGCGACGGTAGGGAGGCTTCACCCCTCCACTTT
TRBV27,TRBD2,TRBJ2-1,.,CASSYRLAGGQFF,TGTGCCAGCAGTTACCGACTAGCGGGGGGGCAGTTCTTC
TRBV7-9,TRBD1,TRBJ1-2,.,CASSPRTGQDGGYTF,TGTGCCAGCAGCCCTCGGACAGGGCAGGACGGAGGCTACACCTTC
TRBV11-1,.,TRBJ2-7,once,CASSQAGPYEQYF,TGTGCCAGCAGCCAGGCAGGGCCCTACGAGCAGTACTTC
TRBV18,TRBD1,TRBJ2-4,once,CASSPRTGSVGNIQYF,TGTGCCAGCTCACCAAGGACAGGGAGCGTAGGAAACATTCAGTACTTC
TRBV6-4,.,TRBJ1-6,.,CASRDTLRSPLHF,TGTGCCAGCCGGGACACCCTCAGGTCACCCCTCCACTTT
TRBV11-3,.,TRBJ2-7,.,CASSLDRAGIFYEQYF,TGTGCCAGCAGCTTAGATCGGGCAGGGATTTTCTACGAGCAGTACTTC
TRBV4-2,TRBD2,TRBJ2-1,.,CASEREVRGYEQFF,TGTGCCAGCGAGCGGGAGGTAAGGGGCTATGAGCAGTTCTTC
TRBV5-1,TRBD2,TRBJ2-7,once,CASSFSTSAAYEQYF,TGCGCCAGCAGCTTCTCGACTAGCGCGGCCTACGAGCAGTACTTC
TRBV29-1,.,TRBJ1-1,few,CSVTGYVTEAFF,TGCAGCGTTACAGGGTATGTAACTGAAGCTTTCTTT
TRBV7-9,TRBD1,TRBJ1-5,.,CASSDGTVSNQPQHF,TGTGCCAGCAGCGACGGGACAGTTAGCAATCAGCCCCAGCATTTT
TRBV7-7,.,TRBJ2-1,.,CASSVRQEGEQFF,TGTGCTAGCAGCGTACGCCAGGAGGGTGAGCAGTTCTTC
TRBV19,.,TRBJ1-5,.,CASSSGVWHQPQHF,TGTGCCAGTAGTAGCGGGGTTTGGCATCAGCCCCAGCATTTT
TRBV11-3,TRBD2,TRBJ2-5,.,CASSLGEPVPGLASETQYF,TGTGCCAGCAGCTTAGGGGAGCCCGTACCGGGACTAGCGTCGGAGACCCAGTACTTC
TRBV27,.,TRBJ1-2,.,CATAAWPLSGYTF,TGTGCCACCGCTGCCTGGCCCTTAAGTGGCTACACCTTC
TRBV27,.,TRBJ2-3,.,CASSLVGAADTQYF,TGTGCCAGCAGTTTGGTGGGGGCTGCAGATACGCAGTATTTT
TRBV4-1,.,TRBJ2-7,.,CASSQDRAGAYEQYF,TGCGCCAGCAGCCAAGATCGAGCAGGGGCTTACGAGCAGTACTTC
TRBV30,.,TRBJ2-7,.,CAWSVVRGEQYF,TGTGCCTGGAGTGTAGTCCGGGGCGAGCAGTACTTC
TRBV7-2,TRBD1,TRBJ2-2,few,CASSLPGGPWGELFF,TGTGCCAGCAGCCTCCCAGGGGGCCCGTGGGGGGAGCTGTTTTTT
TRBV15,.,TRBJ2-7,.,CATSRRGSDEQYF,TGTGCCACCAGCAGGCGGGGATCCGACGAGCAGTACTTC
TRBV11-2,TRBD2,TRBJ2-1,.,CASSSMPGLAGGQYNEQFF,TGTGCCAGCAGCTCTATGCCGGGACTAGCGGGAGGACAATACAATGAGCAGTTCTTC
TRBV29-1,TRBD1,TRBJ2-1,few,CSVEGQGVKFF,TGCAGCGTTGAGGGACAGGGGGTGAAGTTCTTC
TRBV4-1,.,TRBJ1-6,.,CASSHYWGGRDSPLHF,TGCGCCAGCAGCCATTACTGGGGGGGGCGTGATTCACCCCTCCACTTT
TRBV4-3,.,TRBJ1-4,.,CASSQDSQGGALNEKLFF,TGCGCCAGCAGCCAAGATTCTCAGGGCGGTGCCCTTAATGAAAAACTGTTTTTT
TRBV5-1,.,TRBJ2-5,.,CASSLGGGHETQYF,TGCGCCAGCAGCTTGGGGGGGGGCCACGAGACCCAGTACTTC
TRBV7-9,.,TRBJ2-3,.,CASIKRGPGHSTDTQYF,TGTGCCAGCATAAAAAGGGGTCCGGGACACAGCACAGATACGCAGTATTTT
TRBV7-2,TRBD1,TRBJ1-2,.,CASSHRTGADGYTF,TGTGCCAGCAGCCACAGGACAGGGGCGGATGGCTACACCTTC
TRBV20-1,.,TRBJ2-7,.,CSADAGYEQYF,TGCAGTGCTGACGCAGGGTACGAGCAGTACTTC
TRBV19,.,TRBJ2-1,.,CASRKNPLADSYNEQFF,TGTGCCAGTAGGAAAAACCCCCTAGCGGACAGCTACAATGAGCAGTTCTTC
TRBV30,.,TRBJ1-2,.,CASTSRVRRYGYTF,TGTGCCTCCACCAGCCGGGTGCGGAGGTATGGCTACACCTTC
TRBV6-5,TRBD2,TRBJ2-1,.,CASSPGTSGSDEQFF,TGTGCCAGCAGTCCCGGGACTAGCGGGAGTGATGAGCAGTTCTTC
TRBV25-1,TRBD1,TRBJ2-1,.,CASSTQGWNEQFF,TGTGCCAGCAGCACACAGGGGTGGAATGAGCAGTTCTTC
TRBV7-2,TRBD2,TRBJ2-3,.,CASSPTSGDTQYF,TGTGCCAGCAGCCCCACTAGCGGTGATACGCAGTATTTT
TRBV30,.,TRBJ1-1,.,CAWNGQMNTEAFF,TGTGCCTGGAATGGACAGATGAACACTGAAGCTTTCTTT
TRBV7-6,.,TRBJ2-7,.,CASSLAKSGPSYEQYF,TGTGCCAGCAGCTTAGCGAAATCGGGTCCTTCCTACGAGCAGTACTTC
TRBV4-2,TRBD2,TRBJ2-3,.,CASSPVTSGGMPSTIKDTQYF,TGTGCCAGCAGCCCAGTCACTAGCGGGGGAATGCCCTCCACAATAAAGGATACGCAGTATTTT
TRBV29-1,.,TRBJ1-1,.,CSVTRLGENTEAFF,TGCAGCGTTACCAGGCTCGGGGAGAACACTGAAGCTTTCTTT
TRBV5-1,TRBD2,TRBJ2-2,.,CASRTGLAENTGELFF,TGCGCCAGCAGGACGGGACTAGCGGAGAACACCGGGGAGCTGTTTTTT
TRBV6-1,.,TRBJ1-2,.,CASSEAQRANYGYTF,TGTGCCAGCAGTGAAGCGCAGAGGGCCAACTATGGCTACACCTTC
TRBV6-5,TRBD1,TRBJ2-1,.,CASSFTETGAYNEQFF,TGTGCCAGCAGTTTCACCGAGACAGGGGCGTACAATGAGCAGTTCTTC